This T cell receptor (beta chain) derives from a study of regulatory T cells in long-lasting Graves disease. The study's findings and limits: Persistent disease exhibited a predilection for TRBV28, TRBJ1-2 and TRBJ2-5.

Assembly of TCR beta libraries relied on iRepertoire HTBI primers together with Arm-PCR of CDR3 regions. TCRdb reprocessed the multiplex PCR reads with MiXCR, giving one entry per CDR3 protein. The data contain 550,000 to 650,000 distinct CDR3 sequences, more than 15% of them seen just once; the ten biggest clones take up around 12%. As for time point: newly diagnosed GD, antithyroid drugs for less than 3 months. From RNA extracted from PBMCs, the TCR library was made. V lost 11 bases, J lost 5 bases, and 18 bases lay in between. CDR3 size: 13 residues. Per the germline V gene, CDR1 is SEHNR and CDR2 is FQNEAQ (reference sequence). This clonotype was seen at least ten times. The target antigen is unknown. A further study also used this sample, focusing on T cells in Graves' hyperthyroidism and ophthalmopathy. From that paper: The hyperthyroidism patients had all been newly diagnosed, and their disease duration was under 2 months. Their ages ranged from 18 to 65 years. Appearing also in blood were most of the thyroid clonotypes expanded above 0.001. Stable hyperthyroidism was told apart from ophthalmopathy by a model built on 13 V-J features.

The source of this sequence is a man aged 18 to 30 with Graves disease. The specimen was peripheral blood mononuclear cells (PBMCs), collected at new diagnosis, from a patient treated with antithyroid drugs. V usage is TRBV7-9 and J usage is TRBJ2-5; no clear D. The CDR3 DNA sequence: TGTGCCGGCGCTGGACCCGCCGGGGAGACCCAGTACTTC. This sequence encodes CAGAGPAGETQYF.